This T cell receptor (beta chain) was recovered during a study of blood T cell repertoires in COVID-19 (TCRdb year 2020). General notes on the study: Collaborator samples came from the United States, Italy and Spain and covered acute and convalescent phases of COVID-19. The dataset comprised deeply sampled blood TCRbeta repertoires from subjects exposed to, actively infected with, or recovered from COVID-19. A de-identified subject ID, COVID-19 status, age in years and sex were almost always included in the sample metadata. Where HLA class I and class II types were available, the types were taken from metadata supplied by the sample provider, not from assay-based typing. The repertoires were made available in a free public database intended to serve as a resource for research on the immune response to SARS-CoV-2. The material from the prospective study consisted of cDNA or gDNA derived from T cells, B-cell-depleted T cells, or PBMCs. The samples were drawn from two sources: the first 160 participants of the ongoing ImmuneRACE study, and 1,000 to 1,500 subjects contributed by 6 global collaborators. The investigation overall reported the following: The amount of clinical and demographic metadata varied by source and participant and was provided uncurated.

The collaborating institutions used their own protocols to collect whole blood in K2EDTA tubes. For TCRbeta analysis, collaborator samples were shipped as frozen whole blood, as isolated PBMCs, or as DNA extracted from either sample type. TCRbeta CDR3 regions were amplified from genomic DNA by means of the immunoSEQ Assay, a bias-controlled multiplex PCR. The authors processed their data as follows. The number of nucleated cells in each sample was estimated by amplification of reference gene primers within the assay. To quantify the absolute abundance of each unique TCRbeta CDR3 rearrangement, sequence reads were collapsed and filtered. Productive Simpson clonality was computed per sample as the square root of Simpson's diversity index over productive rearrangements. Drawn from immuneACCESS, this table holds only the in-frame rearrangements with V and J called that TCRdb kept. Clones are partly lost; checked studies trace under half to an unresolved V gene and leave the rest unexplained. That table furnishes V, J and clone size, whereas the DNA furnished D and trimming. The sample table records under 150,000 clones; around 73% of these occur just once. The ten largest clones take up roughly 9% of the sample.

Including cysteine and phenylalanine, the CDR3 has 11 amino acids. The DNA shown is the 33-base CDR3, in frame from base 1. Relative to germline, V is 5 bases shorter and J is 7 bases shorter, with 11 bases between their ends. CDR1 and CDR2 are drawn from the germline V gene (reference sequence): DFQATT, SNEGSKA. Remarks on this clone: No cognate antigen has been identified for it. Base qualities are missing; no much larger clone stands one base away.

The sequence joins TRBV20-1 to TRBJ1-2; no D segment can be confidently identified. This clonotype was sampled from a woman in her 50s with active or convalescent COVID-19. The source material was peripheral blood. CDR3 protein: CSASDTFGYTF. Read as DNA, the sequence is TGCAGTGCTTCCGACACCTTTGGCTACACCTTC.